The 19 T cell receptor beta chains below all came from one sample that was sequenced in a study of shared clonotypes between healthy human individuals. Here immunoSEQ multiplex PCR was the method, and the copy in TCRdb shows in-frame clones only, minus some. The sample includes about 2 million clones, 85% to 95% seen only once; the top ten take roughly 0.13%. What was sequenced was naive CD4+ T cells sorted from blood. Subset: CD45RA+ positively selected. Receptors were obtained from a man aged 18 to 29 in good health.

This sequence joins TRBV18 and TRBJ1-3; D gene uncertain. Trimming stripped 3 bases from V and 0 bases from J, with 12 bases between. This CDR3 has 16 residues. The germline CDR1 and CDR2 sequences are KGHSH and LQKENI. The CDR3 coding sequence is TGTGCCAGCTCACCGACACGCGCCAGCTCTGGAAACACCATATATTTT. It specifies CASSPTRASSGNTIYF.

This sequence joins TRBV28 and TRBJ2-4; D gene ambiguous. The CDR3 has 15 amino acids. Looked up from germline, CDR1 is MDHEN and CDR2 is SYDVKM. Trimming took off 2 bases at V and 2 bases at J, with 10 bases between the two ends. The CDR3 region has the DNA TGTGCCAGCAGTTTAACAGCCAGATCCAAAAACATTCAGTACTTC. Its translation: CASSLTARSKNIQYF.

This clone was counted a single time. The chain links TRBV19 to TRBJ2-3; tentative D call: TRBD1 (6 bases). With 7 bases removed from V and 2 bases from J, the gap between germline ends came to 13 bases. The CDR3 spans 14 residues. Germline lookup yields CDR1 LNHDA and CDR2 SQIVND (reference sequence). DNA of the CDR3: TGTGCCAGTACCACAGGGCCACCCACAGATACGCAGTATTTT. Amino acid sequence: CASTTGPPTDTQYF. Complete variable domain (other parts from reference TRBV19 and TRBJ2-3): DGGITQSPKYLFRKEGQNVTLSCEQNLNHDAMYWYRQDPGQGLRLIYYSQIVNDFQKGDIAEGYSVSREKKESFPLTVTSAQKNPTAFYLCASTTGPPTDTQYFGPGTRLTVL.

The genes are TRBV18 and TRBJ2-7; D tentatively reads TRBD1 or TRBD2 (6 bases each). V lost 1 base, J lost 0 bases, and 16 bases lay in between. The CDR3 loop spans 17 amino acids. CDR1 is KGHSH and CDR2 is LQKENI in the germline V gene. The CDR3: CASSPRIGGPSSYEQYF. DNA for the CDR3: TGTGCCAGCTCACCACGAATTGGGGGGCCGAGCTCCTACGAGCAGTACTTC.

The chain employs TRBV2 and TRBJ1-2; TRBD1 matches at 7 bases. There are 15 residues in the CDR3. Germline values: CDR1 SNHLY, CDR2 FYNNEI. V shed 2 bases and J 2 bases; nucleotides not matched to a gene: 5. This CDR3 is CASSEREGANYGYTF. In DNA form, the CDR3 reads TGTGCCAGCAGTGAAAGGGAGGGGGCGAACTATGGCTACACCTTC.

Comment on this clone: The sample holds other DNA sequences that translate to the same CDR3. The DNA for the CDR3 is TGTGCCAGCAGTTACTCGGACAGCACAGATACGCAGTATTTT. It encodes CASSYSDSTDTQYF. The chain combines TRBV6-5 with TRBJ2-3; D is unclear. V dropped 0 bases and J dropped 0 bases, with 4 bases sitting between them. This CDR3 has 14 residues. Germline V gives CDR1 MNHEY, CDR2 SVGAGI.

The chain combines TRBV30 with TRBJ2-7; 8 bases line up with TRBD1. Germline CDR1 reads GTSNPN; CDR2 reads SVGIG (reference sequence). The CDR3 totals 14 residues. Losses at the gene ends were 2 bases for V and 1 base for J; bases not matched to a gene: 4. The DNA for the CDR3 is TGTGCCTGGAGTCGGACAGGGAGTTCCTACGAGCAGTACTTC. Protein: CAWSRTGSSYEQYF.

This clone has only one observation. CDR3 nucleotides: TGTGCCAGCATCGACAAACAGGGGTGGGACACTGAAGCTTTCTTT. Its protein is CASIDKQGWDTEAFF. The chain is built from TRBV7-9 and TRBJ1-1; TRBD1 agrees at 7 bases. With V trimmed by 7 bases and J by 3 bases, 11 bases remained unmatched. CDR1 SEHNR and CDR2 FQNEAQ come from the germline V gene (reference sequence). The CDR3 spans 15 residues.

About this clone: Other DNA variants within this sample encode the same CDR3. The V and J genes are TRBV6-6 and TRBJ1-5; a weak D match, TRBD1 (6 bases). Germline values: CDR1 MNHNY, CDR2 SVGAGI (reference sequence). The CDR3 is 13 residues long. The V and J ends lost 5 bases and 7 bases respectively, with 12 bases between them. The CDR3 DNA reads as TGTGCCAGCAGTGTGACAGGAGGCCAGCCCCAGCATTTT. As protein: CASSVTGGQPQHF.

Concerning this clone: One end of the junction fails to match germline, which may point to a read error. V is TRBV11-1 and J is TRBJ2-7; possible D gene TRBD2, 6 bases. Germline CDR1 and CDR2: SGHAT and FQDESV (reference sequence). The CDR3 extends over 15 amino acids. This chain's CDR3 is CASSVLGLSSHEQYF. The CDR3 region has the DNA TGTGCCAGCAGCGTTTTGGGACTCTCCTCCCACGAGCAGTACTTC.

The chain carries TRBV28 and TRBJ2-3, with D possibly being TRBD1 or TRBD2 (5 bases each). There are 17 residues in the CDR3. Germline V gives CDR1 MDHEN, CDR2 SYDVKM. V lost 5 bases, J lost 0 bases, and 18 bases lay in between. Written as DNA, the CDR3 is TGTGCCAGCAGTACCTTTGGACGGGGCGCGAGCACAGATACGCAGTATTTT. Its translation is CASSTFGRGASTDTQYF. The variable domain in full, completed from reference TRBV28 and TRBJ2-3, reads DVKVTQSSRYLVKRTGEKVFLECVQDMDHENMFWYRQDPGLGLRLIYFSYDVKMKEKGDIPEGYSVSREKKERFSLILESASTNQTSMYLCASSTFGRGASTDTQYFGPGTRLTVL.

CDR3 in amino acids: CASSFGPNSGNTIYF. The CDR3 DNA follows: TGTGCCAGCAGTTTCGGACCGAACTCTGGAAACACCATATATTTT. The rearrangement uses TRBV6-6 and TRBJ1-3, with D unresolved. The CDR3 runs to 15 residues. Deletions cut 4 bases from V and 0 bases from J, with 10 bases between. Germline V gene data show CDR1 as MNHNY and CDR2 as SVGAGI (reference sequence).

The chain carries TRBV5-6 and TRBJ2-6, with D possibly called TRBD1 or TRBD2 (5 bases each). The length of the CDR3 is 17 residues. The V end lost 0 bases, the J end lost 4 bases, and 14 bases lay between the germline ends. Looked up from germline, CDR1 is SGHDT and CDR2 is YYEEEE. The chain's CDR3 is CASSLVGAPGGANVLTF. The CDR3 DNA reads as TGTGCCAGCAGCTTGGTCGGGGCCCCAGGAGGGGCCAACGTCCTGACTTTC.

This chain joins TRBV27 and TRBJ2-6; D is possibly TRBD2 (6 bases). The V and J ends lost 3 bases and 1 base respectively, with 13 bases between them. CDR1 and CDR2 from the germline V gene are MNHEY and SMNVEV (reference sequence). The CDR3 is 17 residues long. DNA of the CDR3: TGTGCCAGCAGTTTGGAGGGCTCGCTTTCTGGGGCCAACGTCCTGACTTTC. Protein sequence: CASSLEGSLSGANVLTF.

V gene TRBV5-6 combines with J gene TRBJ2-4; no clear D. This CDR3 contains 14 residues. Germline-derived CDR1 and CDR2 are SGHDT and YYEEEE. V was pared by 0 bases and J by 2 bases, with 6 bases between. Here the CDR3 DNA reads TGTGCCAGCAGCTTGGGGATCCCCAAAAACATTCAGTACTTC. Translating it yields CASSLGIPKNIQYF.

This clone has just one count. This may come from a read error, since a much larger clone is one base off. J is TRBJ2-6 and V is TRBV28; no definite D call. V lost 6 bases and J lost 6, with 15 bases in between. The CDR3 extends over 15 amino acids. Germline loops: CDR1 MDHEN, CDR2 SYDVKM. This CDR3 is CASSPTRKVANVLTF. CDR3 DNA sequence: TGTGCCAGCAGCCCCACACGCAAGGTGGCCAACGTCCTGACTTTC.

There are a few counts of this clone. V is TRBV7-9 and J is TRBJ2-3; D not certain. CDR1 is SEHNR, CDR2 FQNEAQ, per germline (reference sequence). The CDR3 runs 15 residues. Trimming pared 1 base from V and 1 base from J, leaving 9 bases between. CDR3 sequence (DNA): TGTGCCAGCAGCTTAGGGGCCTCGGGCACAGATACGCAGTATTTT. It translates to CASSLGASGTDTQYF.

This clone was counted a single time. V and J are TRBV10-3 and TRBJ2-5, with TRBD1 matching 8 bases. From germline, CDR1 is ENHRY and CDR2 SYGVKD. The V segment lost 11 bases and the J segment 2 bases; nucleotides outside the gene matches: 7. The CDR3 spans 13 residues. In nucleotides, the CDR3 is TGTGCCGCGACTGGGACAGGACAAGAGACCCAGTACTTC. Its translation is CAATGTGQETQYF.

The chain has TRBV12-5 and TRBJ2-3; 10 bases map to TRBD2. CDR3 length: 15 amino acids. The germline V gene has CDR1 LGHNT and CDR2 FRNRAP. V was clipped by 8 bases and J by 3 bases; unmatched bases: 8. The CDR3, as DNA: TGTGCTAGTCAACTCCTAGCGGGAGCAACAGATACGCAGTATTTT. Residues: CASQLLAGATDTQYF.